The T cell receptor beta chain under discussion was sequenced for a study of blood T cell repertoires in COVID-19. The wider study: Acute-phase and convalescent COVID-19 samples originated in the United States, Italy and Spain. PBMCs, B-cell-depleted T cells, or T cells provided the cDNA or gDNA that made up the material.

In the original processing: Researchers report that nucleated cell counts were estimated from reference gene primer amplification. Method: immunoSEQ multiplex PCR; TCRdb's copy keeps in-frame clones and lacks some. D and trimming come from the DNA, and the V and J calls and clone size come from that table. The profile covers some 260,000 clones, with over 75% appearing a single time and around 2% taken by the ten largest. What was sequenced was peripheral blood. This clonotype was obtained from a middle-aged woman who had recovered from COVID-19.

The chain's CDR3 is CASTRQGQPTGELFF. The CDR3, as DNA: TGTGCCAGCACCAGACAGGGTCAACCCACCGGGGAGCTGTTTTTT. The chain carries TRBV3-1 (or the pseudogene TRBV3-2) and TRBJ2-2, with 7 bases aligning to TRBD1. Germline V lookup: CDR1 LGHDT, CDR2 YNNKEL (reference sequence). The CDR3 is 15 amino acids. V lost 7 bases, J lost 4 bases, and 9 bases stayed unmatched.